This T cell receptor (beta chain) is from a study of blood T cell repertoires in COVID-19. Study at large: Collection of acute and convalescent COVID-19 samples took place in the United States, Italy and Spain. Sources were T cells, B-cell-depleted T cells, or PBMCs; the material itself was cDNA or gDNA.

Per the study methods: By means of reference gene primer amplification, nucleated cell counts were estimated. The data were produced by immunoSEQ multiplex PCR, yet TCRdb's version contains in-frame clones alone and is incomplete. V, J and clone size are taken as reported in that table, and D and trimming were inferred from the DNA itself. This table holds over 400,000 clones, roughly nine tenths found once. While infection was still active, Seattle patients were enrolled and then followed longitudinally. The germline V gene has CDR1 SGDLS and CDR2 YYNGEE. The CDR3 contains 15 residues. J lost 5 bases, V lost 2 bases, and 6 bases had no gene match.

This receptor was taken from a woman aged 45-59 years with COVID-19, enrolled during active disease. The genes are TRBV9 and TRBJ2-2; 7 bases map to TRBD1. Material: peripheral blood. CDR3 nucleotides: TGTGCCAGCAGCGTCCGGGACAGTTGGACCGGGGAGCTGTTTTTT. It encodes CASSVRDSWTGELFF.